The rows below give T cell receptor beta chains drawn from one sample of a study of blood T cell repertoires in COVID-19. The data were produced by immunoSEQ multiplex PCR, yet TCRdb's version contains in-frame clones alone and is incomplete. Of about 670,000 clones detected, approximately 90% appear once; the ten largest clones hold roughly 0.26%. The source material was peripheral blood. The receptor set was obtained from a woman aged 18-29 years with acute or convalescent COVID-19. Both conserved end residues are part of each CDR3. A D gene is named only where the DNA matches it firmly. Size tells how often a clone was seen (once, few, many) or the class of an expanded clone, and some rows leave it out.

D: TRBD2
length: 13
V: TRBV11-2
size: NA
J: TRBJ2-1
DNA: TGTGCCAGCAGCGTACCCGGGGGGAATGAGCAGTTCTTC
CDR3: CASSVPGGNEQFF

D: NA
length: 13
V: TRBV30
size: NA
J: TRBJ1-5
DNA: TGTGCCTGGAGTATCGGGGTAGATCAGCCCCAGCATTTT
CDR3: CAWSIGVDQPQHF

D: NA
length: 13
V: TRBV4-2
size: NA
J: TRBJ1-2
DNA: TGTGCCAGCAGCCAAGATCGATCGGATGGCTACACCTTC
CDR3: CASSQDRSDGYTF

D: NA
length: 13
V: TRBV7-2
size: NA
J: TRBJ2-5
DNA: TGTGCCAGCAGCACAGGGATATGGGAGACCCAGTACTTC
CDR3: CASSTGIWETQYF

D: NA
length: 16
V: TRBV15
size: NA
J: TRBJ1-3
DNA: TGTGCCACCAGCAGAGGTACGGCTAGCTCTGGAAACACCATATATTTT
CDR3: CATSRGTASSGNTIYF

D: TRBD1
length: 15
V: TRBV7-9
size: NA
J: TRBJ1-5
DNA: TGTGCCAGCAGCCCGACAGGGGGAGGGAGTCAGCCCCAGCATTTT
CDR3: CASSPTGGGSQPQHF

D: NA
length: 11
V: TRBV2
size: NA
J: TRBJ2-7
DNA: TGTGCCAGCAGTGTGGAGTTAGGGCAGTACTTC
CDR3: CASSVELGQYF

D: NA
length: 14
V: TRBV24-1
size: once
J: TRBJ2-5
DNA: TGTGCCACCAGTGGTGGACGGACTCAAGAGACCCAGTACTTC
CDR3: CATSGGRTQETQYF

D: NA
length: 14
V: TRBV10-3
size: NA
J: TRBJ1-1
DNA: TGTGCCATCAGTCGAGCGGGACAGAACACTGAAGCTTTCTTT
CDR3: CAISRAGQNTEAFF

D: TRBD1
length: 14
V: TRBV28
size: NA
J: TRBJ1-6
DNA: TGTGCCAGCAGTCTGGACAGGGGGGGTTCACCCCTCCACTTT
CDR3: CASSLDRGGSPLHF

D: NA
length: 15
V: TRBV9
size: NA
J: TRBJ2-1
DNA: TGTGCCAGCAGCGCCGGACAGTACTCCTACAATGAGCAGTTCTTC
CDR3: CASSAGQYSYNEQFF

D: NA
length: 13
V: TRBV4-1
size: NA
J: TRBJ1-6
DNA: TGCGCCAGCAGCCAAGACGGGTCTTCACCCCTCCACTTT
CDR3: CASSQDGSSPLHF

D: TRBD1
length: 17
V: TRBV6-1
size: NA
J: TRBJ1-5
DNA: TGTGCCAGCAGTGCACTCAGGGGGCAGGGGAACAATCAGCCCCAGCATTTT
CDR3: CASSALRGQGNNQPQHF

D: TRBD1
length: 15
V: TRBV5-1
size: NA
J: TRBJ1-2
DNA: TGCGCCAGCAGCCCCGGGACAGCCACGGGGGATGGCTACACCTTC
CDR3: CASSPGTATGDGYTF

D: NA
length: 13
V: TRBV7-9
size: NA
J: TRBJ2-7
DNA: TGTGCCAGCAGCTTGAGCCTAGGATACGAGCAGTACTTC
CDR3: CASSLSLGYEQYF

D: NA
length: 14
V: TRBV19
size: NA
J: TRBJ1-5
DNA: TGTGCCGGCTCAAGATCAGGGGGCAATCAGCCCCAGCATTTT
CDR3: CAGSRSGGNQPQHF

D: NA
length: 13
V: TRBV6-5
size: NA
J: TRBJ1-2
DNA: TGTGCCAGCAGTTACGACAGTATGAATGGCTACACCTTC
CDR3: CASSYDSMNGYTF

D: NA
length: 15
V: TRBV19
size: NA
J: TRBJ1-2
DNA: TGTGCCAGTAGTAAGATGACACTCGATAACTATGGCTACACCTTC
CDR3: CASSKMTLDNYGYTF

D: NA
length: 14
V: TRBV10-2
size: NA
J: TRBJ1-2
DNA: TGCGCCAGCACATCTGAGACACCACTTTGGGGCTACACCTTC
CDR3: CASTSETPLWGYTF

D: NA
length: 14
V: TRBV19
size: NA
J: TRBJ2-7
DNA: TGTGCCAGTAGTTCCCCAGGACAGACCTACGAGCAGTACTTC
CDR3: CASSSPGQTYEQYF

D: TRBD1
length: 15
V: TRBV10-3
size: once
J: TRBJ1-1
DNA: TGTGCCATCAGTGATCTAGATAGGACAGGGGAAAAAGCTTTCTTT
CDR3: CAISDLDRTGEKAFF

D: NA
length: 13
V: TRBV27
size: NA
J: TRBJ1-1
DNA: TGTGCCAGCAGTCGCCCCGGGGGGACTGAAGCTTTCTTT
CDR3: CASSRPGGTEAFF

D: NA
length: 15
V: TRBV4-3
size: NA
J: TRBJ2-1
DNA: TGCGCCAGCAGCCAAGTCGGCGGGGTATACAATGAGCAGTTCTTC
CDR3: CASSQVGGVYNEQFF

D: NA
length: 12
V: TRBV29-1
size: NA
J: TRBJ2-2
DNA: TGCAGCGTCCGGACTTCGACCGGGGAGCTGTTTTTT
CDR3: CSVRTSTGELFF

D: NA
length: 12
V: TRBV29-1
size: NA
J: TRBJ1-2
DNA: TGCAGCGTTTCACAGGTAGACTATGGCTACACCTTC
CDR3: CSVSQVDYGYTF

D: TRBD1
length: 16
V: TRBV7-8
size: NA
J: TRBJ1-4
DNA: TGTGCCAGCAGCTTAGCAACCCTCGGACAGGAGAAAAAACTGTTTTTT
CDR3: CASSLATLGQEKKLFF

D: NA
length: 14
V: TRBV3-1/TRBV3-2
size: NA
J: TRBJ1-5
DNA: TGTGCCAGCAGCCAAGAAACAGGAAGACAGCCCCAGCATTTT
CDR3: CASSQETGRQPQHF

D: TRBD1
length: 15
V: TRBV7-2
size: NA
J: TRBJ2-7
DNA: TGTGCCAGCAGCTCAGGACAGGGGGTCGCCTACGAGCAGTACTTC
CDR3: CASSSGQGVAYEQYF

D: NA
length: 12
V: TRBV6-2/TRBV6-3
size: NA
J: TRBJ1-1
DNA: TGTGCCAGCAGTTCAGAAGTCACTGAAGCTTTCTTT
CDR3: CASSSEVTEAFF

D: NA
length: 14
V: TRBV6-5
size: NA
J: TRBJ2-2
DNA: TGTGCCACCGACAGGGCCCGGGAGACCGGGGAGCTGTTTTTT
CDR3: CATDRARETGELFF

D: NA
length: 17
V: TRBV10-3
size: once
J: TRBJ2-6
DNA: TGTGCCACCGTGGCAGGGCAGACAGACTCTGGGGCCAACGTCCTGACTTTC
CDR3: CATVAGQTDSGANVLTF

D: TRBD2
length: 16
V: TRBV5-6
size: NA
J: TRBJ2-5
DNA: TGTGCCAGCAGCTTTGTTAGCGGGGGTCCCCAAGAGACCCAGTACTTC
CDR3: CASSFVSGGPQETQYF

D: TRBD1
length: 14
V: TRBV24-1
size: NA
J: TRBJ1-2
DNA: TGTGCCACCAGTGATCCCGACAGGGTCTATGGCTACACCTTC
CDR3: CATSDPDRVYGYTF

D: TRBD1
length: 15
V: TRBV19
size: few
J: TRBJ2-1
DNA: TGTGCCAGTAGTATCGTTGGGACAGGGGCCAATGAGCAGTTCTTC
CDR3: CASSIVGTGANEQFF

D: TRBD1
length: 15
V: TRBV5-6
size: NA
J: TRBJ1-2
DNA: TGTGCCAGCAGCAACACAGGGGGCCTTAACTATGGCTACACCTTC
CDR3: CASSNTGGLNYGYTF

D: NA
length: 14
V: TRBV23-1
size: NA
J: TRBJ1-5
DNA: TGCGCCAGCAGCGAGAGGGTGTTGGGACAGCCCCAGCATTTT
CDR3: CASSERVLGQPQHF

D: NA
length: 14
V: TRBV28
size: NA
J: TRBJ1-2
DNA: TGTGCCAGCAGTCTCCAGGGTCCCCTCTATGGCTACACCTTC
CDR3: CASSLQGPLYGYTF

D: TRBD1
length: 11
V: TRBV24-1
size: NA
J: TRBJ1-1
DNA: TGTGCCACCAGTACCACAGGGGGCCCTTTCTTT
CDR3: CATSTTGGPFF

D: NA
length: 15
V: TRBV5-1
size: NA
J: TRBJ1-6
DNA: TGCGCCAGCAGCCTCTTCCGGCCAGGGTATTCACCCCTCCACTTT
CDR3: CASSLFRPGYSPLHF

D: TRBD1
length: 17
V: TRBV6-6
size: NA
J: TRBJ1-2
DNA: TGTGCCAGCAGTCCCCTTTTATCGGGACAGGGAAACTATGGCTACACCTTC
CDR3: CASSPLLSGQGNYGYTF

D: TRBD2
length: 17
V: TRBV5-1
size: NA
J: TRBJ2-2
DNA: TGCGCCAGCTCGCCTTGGAGGGTAGCGGGGGTGTCAGGGGAGCTGTTTTTT
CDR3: CASSPWRVAGVSGELFF

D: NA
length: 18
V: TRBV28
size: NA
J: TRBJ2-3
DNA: TGTGCCAGCGAAACTAAACGAGTCGCGGGGGCCCTCACAGATACGCAGTATTTT
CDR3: CASETKRVAGALTDTQYF

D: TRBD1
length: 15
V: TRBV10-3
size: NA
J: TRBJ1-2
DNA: TGTGCCATCAGTGCGGGACAGGGGGCAACCTATGGCTACACCTTC
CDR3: CAISAGQGATYGYTF

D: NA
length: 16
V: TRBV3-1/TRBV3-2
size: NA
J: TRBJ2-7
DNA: TGTGCCAGCAGCCTCTCGTGGGGGGGGGCCCCCTACGAGCAGTACTTC
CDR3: CASSLSWGGAPYEQYF

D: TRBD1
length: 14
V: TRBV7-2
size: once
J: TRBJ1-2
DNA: TGTGCCAGCACAAGACAGGGGGCCAACTATGGCTACACCTTC
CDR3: CASTRQGANYGYTF

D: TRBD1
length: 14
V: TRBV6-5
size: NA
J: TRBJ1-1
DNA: TGTGCCCTCCGGGGGGGACAGGGGTACACTGAAGCTTTCTTT
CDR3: CALRGGQGYTEAFF

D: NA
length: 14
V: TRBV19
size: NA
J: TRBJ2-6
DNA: TGTGCCAGTAGCTTAGGGGGTTCAGCCAACGTCCTGACTTTC
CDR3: CASSLGGSANVLTF

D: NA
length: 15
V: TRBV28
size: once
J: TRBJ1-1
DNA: TGTGCCAGCAGTTTTGCCGCGGGGTATTACACTGAAGCTTTCTTT
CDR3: CASSFAAGYYTEAFF